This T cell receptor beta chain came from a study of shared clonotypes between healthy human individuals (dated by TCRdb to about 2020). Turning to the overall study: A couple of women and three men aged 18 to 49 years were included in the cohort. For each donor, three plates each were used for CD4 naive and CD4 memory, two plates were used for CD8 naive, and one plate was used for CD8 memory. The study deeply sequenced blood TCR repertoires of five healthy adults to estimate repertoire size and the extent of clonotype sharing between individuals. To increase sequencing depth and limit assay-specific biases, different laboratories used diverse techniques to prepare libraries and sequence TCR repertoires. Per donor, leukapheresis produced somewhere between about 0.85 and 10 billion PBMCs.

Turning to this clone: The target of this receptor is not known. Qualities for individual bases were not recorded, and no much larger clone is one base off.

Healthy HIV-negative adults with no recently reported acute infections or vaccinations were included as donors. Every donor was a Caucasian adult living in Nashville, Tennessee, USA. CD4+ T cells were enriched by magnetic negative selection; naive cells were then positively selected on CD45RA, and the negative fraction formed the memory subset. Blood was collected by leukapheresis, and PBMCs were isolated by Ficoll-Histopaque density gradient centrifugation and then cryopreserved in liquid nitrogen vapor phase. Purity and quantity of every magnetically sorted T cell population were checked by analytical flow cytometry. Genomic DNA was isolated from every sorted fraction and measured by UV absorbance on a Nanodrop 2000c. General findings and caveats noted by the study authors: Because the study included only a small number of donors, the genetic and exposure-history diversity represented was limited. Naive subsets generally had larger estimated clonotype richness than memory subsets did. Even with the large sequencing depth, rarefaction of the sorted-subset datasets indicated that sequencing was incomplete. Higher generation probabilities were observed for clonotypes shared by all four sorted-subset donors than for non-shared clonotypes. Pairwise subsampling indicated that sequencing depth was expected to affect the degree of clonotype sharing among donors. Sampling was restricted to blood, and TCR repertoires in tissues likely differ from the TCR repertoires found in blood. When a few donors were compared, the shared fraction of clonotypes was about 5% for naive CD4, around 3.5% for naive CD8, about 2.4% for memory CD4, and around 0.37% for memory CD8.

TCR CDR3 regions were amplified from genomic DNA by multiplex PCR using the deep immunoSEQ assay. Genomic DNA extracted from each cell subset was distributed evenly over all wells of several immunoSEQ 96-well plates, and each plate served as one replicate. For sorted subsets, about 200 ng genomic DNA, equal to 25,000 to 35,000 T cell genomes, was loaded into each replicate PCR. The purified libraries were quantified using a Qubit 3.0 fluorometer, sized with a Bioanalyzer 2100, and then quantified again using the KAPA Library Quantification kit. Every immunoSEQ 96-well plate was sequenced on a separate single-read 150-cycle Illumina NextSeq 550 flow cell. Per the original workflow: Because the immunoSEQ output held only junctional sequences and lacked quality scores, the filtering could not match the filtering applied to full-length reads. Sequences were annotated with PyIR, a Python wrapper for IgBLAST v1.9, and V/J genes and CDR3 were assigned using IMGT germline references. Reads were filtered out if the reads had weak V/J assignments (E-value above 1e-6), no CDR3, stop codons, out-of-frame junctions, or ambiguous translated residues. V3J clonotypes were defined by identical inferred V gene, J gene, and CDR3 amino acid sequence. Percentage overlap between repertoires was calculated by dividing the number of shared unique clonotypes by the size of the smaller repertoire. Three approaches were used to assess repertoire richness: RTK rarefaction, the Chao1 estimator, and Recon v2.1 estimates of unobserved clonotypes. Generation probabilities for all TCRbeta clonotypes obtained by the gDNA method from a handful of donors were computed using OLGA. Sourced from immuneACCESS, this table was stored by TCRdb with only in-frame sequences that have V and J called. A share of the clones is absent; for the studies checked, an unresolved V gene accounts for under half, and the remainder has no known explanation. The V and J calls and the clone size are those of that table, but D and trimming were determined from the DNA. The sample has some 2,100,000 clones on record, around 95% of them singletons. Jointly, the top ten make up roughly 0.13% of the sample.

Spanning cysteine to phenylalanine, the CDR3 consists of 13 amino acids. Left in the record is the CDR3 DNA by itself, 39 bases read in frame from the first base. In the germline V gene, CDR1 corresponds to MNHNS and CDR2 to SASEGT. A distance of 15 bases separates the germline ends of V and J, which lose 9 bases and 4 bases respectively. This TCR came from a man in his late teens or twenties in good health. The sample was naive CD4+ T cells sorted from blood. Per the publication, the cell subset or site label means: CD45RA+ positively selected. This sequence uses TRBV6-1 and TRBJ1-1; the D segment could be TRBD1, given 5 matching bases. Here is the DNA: TGTGCCAGTAACCTCGGGGGGGGCACTGAAGCTTTCTTT. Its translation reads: CASNLGGGTEAFF.